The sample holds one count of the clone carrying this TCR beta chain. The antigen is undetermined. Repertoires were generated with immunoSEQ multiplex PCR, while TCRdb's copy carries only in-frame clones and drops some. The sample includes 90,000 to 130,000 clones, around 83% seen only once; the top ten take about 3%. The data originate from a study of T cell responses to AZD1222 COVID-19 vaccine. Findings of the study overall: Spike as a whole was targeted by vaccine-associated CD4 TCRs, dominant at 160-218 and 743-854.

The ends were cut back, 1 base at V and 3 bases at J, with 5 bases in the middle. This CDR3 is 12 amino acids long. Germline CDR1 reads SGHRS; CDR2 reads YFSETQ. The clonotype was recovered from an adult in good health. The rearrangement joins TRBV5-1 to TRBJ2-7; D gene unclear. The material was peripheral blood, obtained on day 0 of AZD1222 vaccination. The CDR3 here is CASSLPSYEQYF. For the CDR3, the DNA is TGCGCCAGCAGCTTGCCCAGCTACGAGCAGTACTTC.